These 30 T cell receptor beta chains were sequenced from one sample in a study of OX40 agonist ivuxolimab in advanced cancers. Profiled with immunoSEQ multiplex PCR; TCRdb holds only in-frame clones, not every one. This sample yields tens of thousands of clones, of which about 92% are seen a single time; less than 0.35% belongs to the top ten. The starting material was CD4+ or CD8+ T cells sorted from blood, obtained in a trial of the OX40 agonist ivuxolimab. These receptors came from an adult with an advanced solid tumor such as melanoma, head and neck, liver or kidney cancer.

This clone has more than one count but fewer than ten. This chain connects TRBV19 to TRBJ1-2; 9 bases are a match to TRBD1. Germline values: CDR1 LNHDA, CDR2 SQIVND (reference sequence). CDR3 length: 12 residues. Trimming removed 9 bases from V and 6 bases from J; junction bases left unmatched: 5. The CDR3 bases are TGTGCCAGCACACAGGGGGCGCATGGCTACACCTTC. Its protein product is CASTQGAHGYTF.

The chain joins TRBV2 to TRBJ1-2; D perhaps matches TRBD1 (5 bases). Looked up from germline, CDR1 is SNHLY and CDR2 is FYNNEI. V was clipped by 2 bases and J by 4 bases, with 17 bases between them. The CDR3 length is 16 residues. CDR3 nucleotides: TGTGCCAGCAGTGAAAGGGGTAGGGAATCCCCCTATGGCTACACCTTC. The encoded protein is CASSERGRESPYGYTF.

The CDR3 sequence: CASSQQGTSGGTDTQYF. CDR3 DNA sequence: TGTGCCAGCAGCCAGCAAGGGACTAGCGGGGGGACAGATACGCAGTATTTT. The chain combines TRBV5-4 with TRBJ2-3; TRBD2 aligns across 15 bases. The germline gives CDR1 SGHNT, CDR2 YYREEE (reference sequence). This CDR3 is 17 amino acids long. Trimming at V came to 4 bases and at J to 3 bases, leaving 6 bases not matched to a gene.

The rearrangement links TRBV6-5 to TRBJ1-5, with TRBD1 as a possible D gene (5 bases). V gave up 2 bases and J gave up 7 bases, with 12 bases separating them. The CDR3 runs 14 residues. Germline V gene data show CDR1 as MNHEY and CDR2 as SVGAGI. The CDR3 sequence is CASSYGALEQPQHF. Written as DNA, the CDR3 is TGTGCCAGCAGTTACGGGGCCTTGGAACAGCCCCAGCATTTT.

The CDR3 here is CASSVQTGETQYF. DNA of the CDR3: TGCGCCAGCAGTGTCCAGACGGGAGAGACCCAGTACTTC. The chain combines TRBV10-2 with TRBJ2-5; D is undetermined. V was clipped by 4 bases and J by 4 bases, with 10 bases between them. Germline V lookup: CDR1 WSHSY, CDR2 SAAADI. CDR3 length: 13 amino acids.

This clone was counted once. The rearrangement links TRBV19 to TRBJ2-5, with 9 nucleotides matching TRBD1. Losses at the gene ends were 4 bases for V and 4 bases for J; bases not matched to a gene: 4. The CDR3 runs to 14 residues. Germline CDR1 and CDR2: LNHDA and SQIVND (reference sequence). This CDR3 is CASSRIQGAETQYF. CDR3 DNA: TGTGCCAGTAGTAGAATACAGGGGGCAGAGACCCAGTACTTC.

The chain employs TRBV6-5 and TRBJ2-7; 10 bases align to TRBD1. V shed 5 bases and J 0 bases; nucleotides not matched to a gene: 4. Per germline, CDR1 MNHEY and CDR2 SVGAGI. CDR3 length: 15 residues. The CDR3 DNA is TGTGCCAGCAGTACCGGGACAGGGGACTCCTACGAGCAGTACTTC. The encoded protein is CASSTGTGDSYEQYF.

The chain has TRBV2 and TRBJ2-5; a weak D match, TRBD2 (7 bases). V was clipped by 0 bases and J by 4 bases, with 15 bases between them. Looked up from germline, CDR1 is SNHLY and CDR2 is FYNNEI. The CDR3 runs to 16 residues. The CDR3 protein is CASSEARGGRGETQYF. CDR3 sequence (DNA): TGTGCCAGCAGTGAAGCGCGAGGGGGGAGGGGAGAGACCCAGTACTTC.

V usage is TRBV5-4 and J usage is TRBJ2-2; 8 bases line up with TRBD1. There are 16 residues in the CDR3. The J segment lost 0 bases and the V segment lost 4 bases, leaving 5 bases of the junction unmatched. Germline loops: CDR1 SGHNT, CDR2 YYREEE (reference sequence). CDR3 residues: CASSPPDRANTGELFF. Here the CDR3 DNA reads TGTGCCAGCAGCCCGCCGGACAGGGCGAACACCGGGGAGCTGTTTTTT.

The V call is TRBV25-1, the J call TRBJ2-7; TRBD1 is a possible D gene (6 bases). V was cut by 6 bases and J by 2 bases, with 14 bases left in between. Germline V CDR1 and CDR2: MGHDK, SYGVNS. The length of the CDR3 is 14 residues. The DNA for the CDR3 is TGTGCCAGCAGGGATTGGGACAATACCTACGAGCAGTACTTC. The encoded protein is CASRDWDNTYEQYF.

This chain uses TRBV5-8 with TRBJ2-1, with D possibly being TRBD2 (5 bases). The CDR3 consists of 15 residues. From germline, CDR1 is SGHTS and CDR2 YDEGEE. Deletions cut 0 bases from V and 5 bases from J, with 12 bases between. The CDR3 spells CASSLGRTANNEQFF. In nucleotides, the CDR3 is TGTGCCAGCAGCTTGGGGAGGACGGCTAACAATGAGCAGTTCTTC.

The chain has TRBV5-1 and TRBJ1-2; D call uncertain. V lost 0 bases and J 7 bases, leaving 4 bases between the germline ends. The CDR3 contains 11 residues. Germline values: CDR1 SGHRS, CDR2 YFSETQ. This chain's CDR3 is CASSLGGGYTF. Here the CDR3 DNA reads TGCGCCAGCAGCTTGGGAGGTGGCTACACCTTC.

The chain carries TRBV21-1 and TRBJ1-6; TRBD1 was called by the table and not checked on the DNA. TRBV21-1 is marked as a pseudogene. The CDR3 sequence is 16 residues long. In DNA form, the CDR3 reads TGTGCCAGCAGCAAAGCTACGGAGGGGGCGGATTCACCCCTCCACTTT. Residues: CASSKATEGADSPLHF.

This clone was observed once. The chain joins TRBV2 to TRBJ2-5; D uncertain. Germline V gene lookup returns CDR1 SNHLY and CDR2 FYNNEI. The ends were cut back, 3 bases at V and 4 bases at J, with 9 bases in the middle. The CDR3 runs 13 residues. The chain's CDR3 is CASSDLGRETQYF. The CDR3 bases are TGTGCCAGCAGTGATTTGGGTAGAGAGACCCAGTACTTC.

The rearrangement uses TRBV6-6 and TRBJ1-1, with D unresolved. Germline assignment: CDR1 MNHNY and CDR2 SVGAGI (reference sequence). V was cut by 5 bases and J by 0 bases, with 1 base left in between. The CDR3 runs to 11 residues. CDR3 in amino acids: CASSVNTEAFF. In DNA form, the CDR3 reads TGTGCCAGCAGTGTGAACACTGAAGCTTTCTTT.

This CDR3 is CASSLSGQGKNGYTF. As DNA, the CDR3 is TGTGCCAGCAGTTTATCGGGACAGGGGAAAAATGGCTACACCTTC. This rearrangement joins TRBV28 to TRBJ1-2; 10 positions agree with TRBD1. The CDR3 consists of 15 residues. Germline V lookup: CDR1 MDHEN, CDR2 SYDVKM. V shed 1 base and J 6 bases; nucleotides not matched to a gene: 5.

This chain connects TRBV29-1 to TRBJ2-3; D is possibly TRBD1 or TRBD2 (5 bases each). The CDR3 runs 11 residues. V was cut by 0 bases and J by 9 bases, with 7 bases left in between. The V gene's germline CDR1 is SQVTM and CDR2 ANQGSEA. The CDR3 nucleotides are TGCAGCGTTGAAGAGGGGGACACGCAGTATTTT. As protein: CSVEEGDTQYF.

The V and J genes are TRBV7-9 and TRBJ1-4, with TRBD1 matching 10 bases. The CDR3 runs to 14 residues. Germline CDR1 and CDR2: SEHNR and FQNEAQ (reference sequence). With 5 bases clipped from V and 7 bases from J, the junction kept 4 bases outside the gene matches. The CDR3 DNA reads TGTGCCAGCAGCCCGGGACAGGGGAGTGAAAAACTGTTTTTT. Its protein product is CASSPGQGSEKLFF. Using reference TRBV7-9 and TRBJ1-4 for the parts outside the CDR3, the full variable domain is DTGVSQNPRHKITKRGQNVTFRCDPISEHNRLYWYRQTLGQGPEFLTYFQNEAQLEKSRLLSDRFSAERPKGSFSTLEIQRTEQGDSAMYLCASSPGQGSEKLFFGSGTQLSVL.

J is TRBJ2-5 and V is TRBV2; D may be TRBD1 (5 bases). The germline V gene encodes CDR1 SNHLY and CDR2 FYNNEI. Trimming stripped 7 bases from V and 4 bases from J, with 13 bases between. There are 13 residues in the CDR3. CDR3 sequence reads: CASTERGRETQYF. CDR3 in DNA: TGTGCCAGCACCGAAAGGGGCCGAGAGACCCAGTACTTC.

The V call is TRBV21-1, the J call TRBJ1-4; TRBD1 is taken as the D call from the table, unchecked against the DNA. TRBV21-1 has pseudogene status. CDR3 length: 16 residues. In DNA, the CDR3 is TGTGCCAGCAGCAAAGACCCCAACAGGGGCGGCGAAAAACTGTTTTTT. Its protein product is CASSKDPNRGGEKLFF.

This rearrangement joins TRBV7-6 to TRBJ2-4; 11 bases fit TRBD2. Germline lookup yields CDR1 SGHVS and CDR2 FNYEAQ. The ends lost 6 bases at V and 8 bases at J; junction bases unmatched: 6. The CDR3 loop spans 14 amino acids. The CDR3: CASSLLAGVDIQYF. DNA of the CDR3: TGTGCCAGCAGTTTACTAGCGGGGGTTGACATTCAGTACTTC.

The chain uses TRBV7-3 and TRBJ2-3; D not resolved. The V gene lost 5 bases and the J gene lost 1 base, with 13 bases spanning the gap. This CDR3 has 15 amino acids. Germline CDR1 and CDR2: SGHTA and FQGTGA. CDR3 region: CASSPGKGGTDTQYF. The DNA of the CDR3 is TGTGCCAGCAGCCCAGGTAAAGGTGGCACAGATACGCAGTATTTT.

The rearrangement uses TRBV5-1 and TRBJ2-3; TRBD2 agrees at 11 bases. The CDR3 extends over 17 amino acids. With V trimmed by 0 bases and J by 3 bases, 6 bases remained unmatched. From germline, CDR1 is SGHRS and CDR2 YFSETQ. The DNA for the CDR3 is TGCGCCAGCAGCTTGGGGCTAGCGGGGGGACAGACAGATACGCAGTATTTT. Residues: CASSLGLAGGQTDTQYF.

The chain carries TRBV7-2 and TRBJ2-1; tentatively, D is TRBD1 (5 bases). CDR1 and CDR2 (germline): SGHTA, FQGNSA. This CDR3 comprises 14 residues. V was pared by 3 bases and J by 0 bases, with 6 bases between. The CDR3 loop reads CASSLGPSYNEQFF. Here the CDR3 DNA reads TGTGCCAGCAGCTTGGGGCCCTCCTACAATGAGCAGTTCTTC.

The CDR3 is CASSGGFGGTEAFF. CDR3 DNA sequence: TGTGCCAGCAGCGGGGGGTTCGGGGGCACTGAAGCTTTCTTT. The chain has TRBV27 and TRBJ1-1; D perhaps matches TRBD1 (5 bases). This CDR3 contains 14 residues. V shed 6 bases and J shed 4 bases, with 15 bases lying between them. Germline lookup yields CDR1 MNHEY and CDR2 SMNVEV (reference sequence).

V gene TRBV5-4 combines with J gene TRBJ2-3; a possible D gene is TRBD2 (5 bases). From germline, CDR1 is SGHNT and CDR2 YYREEE (reference sequence). CDR3 length: 15 amino acids. V dropped 1 base and J dropped 5 bases, with 14 bases sitting between them. The CDR3 protein is CASSLRLLGEDTQYF. The DNA for the CDR3 is TGTGCCAGCAGCTTGAGACTCCTCGGGGAAGATACGCAGTATTTT.

This clone was recorded once. V and J are TRBV2 and TRBJ2-5; D not certain. Germline CDR1 and CDR2: SNHLY and FYNNEI. Trimming took off 0 bases at V and 5 bases at J, with 7 bases between the two ends. The CDR3 consists of 13 residues. The CDR3 spells CASSEARWETQYF. CDR3 nucleotide sequence: TGTGCCAGCAGTGAAGCGCGATGGGAGACCCAGTACTTC.

V usage is TRBV7-9 and J usage is TRBJ1-2, with 7 bases matching TRBD1. CDR1 is SEHNR, CDR2 FQNEAQ, per germline (reference sequence). CDR3 length: 15 residues. Germline trimming cut 2 bases from V and 4 bases from J; bases unmatched to any gene: 7. The CDR3 DNA reads as TGTGCCAGCAGCTTATATTCAGGGGGGGCCTATGGCTACACCTTC. Its protein is CASSLYSGGAYGYTF.

The sample holds a few counts of this clone. V and J are TRBV28 and TRBJ1-1; unclear D gene. V lost 2 bases and J lost 7, with 8 bases in between. Germline V gives CDR1 MDHEN, CDR2 SYDVKM. The CDR3 loop spans 12 amino acids. CDR3 nucleotide sequence: TGTGCCAGCAGTTTACCTAAGCTTGAAGCTTTCTTT. As protein: CASSLPKLEAFF.

This clone was detected a few times. The chain joins TRBV11-2 to TRBJ2-7; 11 bases map to TRBD1. Trimming cost V 1 base and J 5 bases; bases outside gene matches: 4. The CDR3 consists of 15 residues. Germline V gene data show CDR1 as SGHAT and CDR2 as FQNNGV. CDR3 in amino acids: CASSLGPGQGDEQYV. CDR3 bases: TGTGCCAGCAGCTTAGGGCCGGGACAGGGGGACGAGCAGTACGTC.